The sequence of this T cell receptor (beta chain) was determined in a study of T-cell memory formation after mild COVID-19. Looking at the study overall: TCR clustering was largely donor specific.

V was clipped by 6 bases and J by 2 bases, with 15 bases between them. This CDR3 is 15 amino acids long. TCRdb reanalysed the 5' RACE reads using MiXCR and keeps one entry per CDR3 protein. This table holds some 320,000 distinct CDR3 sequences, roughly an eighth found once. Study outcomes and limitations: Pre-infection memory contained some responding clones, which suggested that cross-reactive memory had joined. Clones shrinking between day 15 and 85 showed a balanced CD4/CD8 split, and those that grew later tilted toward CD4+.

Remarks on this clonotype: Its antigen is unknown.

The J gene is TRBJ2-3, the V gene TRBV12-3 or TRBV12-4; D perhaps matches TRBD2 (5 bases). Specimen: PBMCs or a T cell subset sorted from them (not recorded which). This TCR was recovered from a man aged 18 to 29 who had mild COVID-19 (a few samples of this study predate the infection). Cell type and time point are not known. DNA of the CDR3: TGTGCCAGCAGCTCACTAGGAGAATACACAGATACGCAGTATTTT. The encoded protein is CASSSLGEYTDTQYF.